This T cell receptor (beta chain) was captured by sequencing in a study of shared clonotypes between healthy human individuals. On the study more broadly: Donor composition was two women and a few men, aged 18 to 49.

Notes on the study in general: Sampling used blood alone; tissue repertoires probably differ. Since donors were few, the genetic and exposure-history diversity represented was limited.

Positive CCR7 selection of CD45RO-negative cells yielded the naive CD8 cells, and terminally differentiated effector memory CD45RA+ cells were excluded. Healthy HIV-negative adults with no recent acute infections or vaccinations were recruited as donors. Measured with immunoSEQ multiplex PCR; TCRdb has only the in-frame clones, and not every one. The sample has about 2 million clones, about 95% seen once; the top ten hold 0.85% to 1.3%. To note about this clone: Antigen unknown. Other nucleotide sequences from this sample produce the same CDR3.

The source of this sequence is a man aged 18 to 29 in good health. Sequenced input: naive CD8+ T cells sorted from blood.

CDR3 sequence (DNA): TGTGCCAGCAGCTTGACAGGGTTCACAGATACGCAGTATTTT. Amino acid sequence: CASSLTGFTDTQYF. This chain links TRBV7-6 with TRBJ2-3, with TRBD1 identical over 7 bases. The germline V gene has CDR1 SGHVS and CDR2 FNYEAQ. V shed 3 bases, J shed 2 bases, and the junction held 2 bases outside the gene matches. The CDR3 is 14 amino acids.